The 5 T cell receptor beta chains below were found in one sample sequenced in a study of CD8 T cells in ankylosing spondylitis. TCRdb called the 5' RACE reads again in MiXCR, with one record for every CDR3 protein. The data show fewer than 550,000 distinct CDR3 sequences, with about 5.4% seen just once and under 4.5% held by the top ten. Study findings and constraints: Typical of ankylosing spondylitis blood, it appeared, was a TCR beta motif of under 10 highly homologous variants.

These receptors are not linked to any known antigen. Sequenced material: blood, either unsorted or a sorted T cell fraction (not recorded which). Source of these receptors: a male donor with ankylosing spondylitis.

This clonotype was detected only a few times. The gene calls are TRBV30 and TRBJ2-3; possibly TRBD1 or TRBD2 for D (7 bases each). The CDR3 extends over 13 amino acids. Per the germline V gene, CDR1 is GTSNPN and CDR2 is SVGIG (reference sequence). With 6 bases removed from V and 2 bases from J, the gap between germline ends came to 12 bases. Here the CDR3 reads CACQGGYTDTQYF. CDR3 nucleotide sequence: TGTGCCTGCCAGGGGGGGTACACAGATACGCAGTATTTT.

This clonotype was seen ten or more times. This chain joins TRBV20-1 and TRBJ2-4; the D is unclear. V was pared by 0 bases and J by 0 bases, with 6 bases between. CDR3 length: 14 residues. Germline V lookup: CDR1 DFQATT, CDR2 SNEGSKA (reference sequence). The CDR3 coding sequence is TGCAGTGCTAGAGATCTGGTAGCCAAAAACATTCAGTACTTC. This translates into CSARDLVAKNIQYF.

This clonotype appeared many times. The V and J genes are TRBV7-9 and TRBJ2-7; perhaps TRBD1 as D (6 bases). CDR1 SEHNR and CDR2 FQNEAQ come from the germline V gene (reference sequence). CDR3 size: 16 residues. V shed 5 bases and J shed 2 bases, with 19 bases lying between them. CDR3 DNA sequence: TGTGCCAGCAGCCTAACGACAGGTTACTTTACCTACGAGCAGTACTTC. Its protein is CASSLTTGYFTYEQYF.

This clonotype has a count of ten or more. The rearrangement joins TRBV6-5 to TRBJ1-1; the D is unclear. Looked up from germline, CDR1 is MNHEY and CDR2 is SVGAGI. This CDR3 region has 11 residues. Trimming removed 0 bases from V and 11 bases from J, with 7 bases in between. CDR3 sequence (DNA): TGTGCCAGCAGTTACTCTGGGTCGGCTTTCTTT. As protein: CASSYSGSAFF.

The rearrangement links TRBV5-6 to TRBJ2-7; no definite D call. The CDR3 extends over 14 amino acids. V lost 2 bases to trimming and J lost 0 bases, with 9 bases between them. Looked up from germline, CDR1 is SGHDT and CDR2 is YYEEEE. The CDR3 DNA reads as TGTGCCAGCAGCTTCTCCCCCTCCTCCTACGAGCAGTACTTC. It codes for CASSFSPSSYEQYF.